One and the same sample provided the 5 T cell receptor beta chains below, sequenced in a study of preoperative IRX-2 immunotherapy in early breast cancer. Treatment noted: preoperative locoregional IRX-2 cytokine immunotherapy. Here immunoSEQ multiplex PCR was the method, and the copy in TCRdb shows in-frame clones only, minus some. The sample includes more than 50,000 clones, roughly 94% seen only once; the top ten take around 1.5%. Sampling took place from a patient treated with IRX-2 immunotherapy. The receptors were gathered from a human donor with breast cancer.

This chain links TRBV5-5 with TRBJ2-5; D is unclear. The V end lost 4 bases, the J end lost 3 bases, and 13 bases lay between the germline ends. This CDR3 has 14 residues. The germline CDR1 and CDR2 sequences are SGHKS and YYEKEE (reference sequence). DNA for the CDR3: TGTGCCAGCAGCCCCGTAACACTTAAAGAGACCCAGTACTTC. It encodes CASSPVTLKETQYF.

The V call is TRBV9, the J call TRBJ1-3; 9 bases fit TRBD1. The CDR3 extends over 14 amino acids. From germline, CDR1 is SGDLS and CDR2 YYNGEE. V trimming: 0 bases; J trimming: 5 bases; junction bases outside the gene matches: 0. DNA for the CDR3: TGTGCCAGCAGCGTAGACAGGGGGCGAAACACCATATATTTT. Amino acids: CASSVDRGRNTIYF.

The chain is built from TRBV18 and TRBJ2-2, with 11 bases lining up with TRBD2. The CDR3 loop spans 16 amino acids. V was pared by 8 bases and J by 1 base, with 6 bases of the junction left unmatched. From germline, CDR1 is KGHSH and CDR2 LQKENI. CDR3 DNA sequence: TGTGCCAGCAAACCTAGCGGGAGGATGAACACCGGGGAGCTGTTTTTT. It yields the protein CASKPSGRMNTGELFF. Full variable domain (missing parts from reference TRBV18 and TRBJ2-2): NAGVMQNPRHLVRRRGQEARLRCSPMKGHSHVYWYRQLPEEGLKFMVYLQKENIIDESGMPKERFSAEFPKEGPSILRIQQVVRGDSAAYFCASKPSGRMNTGELFFGEGSRLTVL.

This chain connects TRBV6-1 to TRBJ1-2, with D tentatively TRBD1 (5 bases). Germline CDR1 and CDR2: MNHNS and SASEGT. This CDR3 has 15 residues. The V gene lost 4 bases and the J gene lost 4 bases, with 16 bases spanning the gap. CDR3 region: CASSGVFGTAYGYTF. In DNA form, the CDR3 reads TGTGCCAGCAGTGGAGTGTTCGGGACGGCCTATGGCTACACCTTC.

The chain is built from TRBV6-5 and TRBJ2-5; TRBD1 matches 8 bases. The J call could be wrong; TRBJ2-7 is a better fit for the DNA end. The CDR3 covers 14 residues. The germline gives CDR1 MNHEY, CDR2 SVGAGI. The CDR3 spells CASRKRTGNYEQYF. The CDR3, as DNA: TGTGCCAGCAGAAAACGGACAGGGAACTACGAGCAGTACTTC.